The following is a T cell receptor (beta chain) sequence with its context. The sample carries other DNA sequences with the same CDR3. The sample comes from a study of blood T cell repertoires in COVID-19. The wider study: Samples of COVID-19 (acute and convalescent) were obtained from the United States, Italy and Spain. PBMCs, B-cell-depleted T cells, or T cells provided the cDNA or gDNA that made up the material.

The CDR3 covers 13 residues. V was cut by 5 bases and J by 1 base, with 8 bases left in between. Using immunoSEQ multiplex PCR, the repertoire was profiled, and TCRdb retains in-frame clones only, with some absent. The sample includes more than 150,000 clones, roughly 84% of them seen just once. Sequenced material: peripheral blood. V is TRBV12-3 or TRBV12-4 and J is TRBJ1-1; D is undetermined. The origin of this receptor is a woman of 80 years or more with acute or convalescent COVID-19. The CDR3 is CASSRTGNTEAFF. DNA of the CDR3: TGTGCCAGCAGTCGGACTGGGAACACTGAAGCTTTCTTT.